These 11 T cell receptor beta chains were all obtained from the same sample, sequenced in a study of CD8 T cells in ankylosing spondylitis. General study findings and limits: The study identified a TCR beta motif of seven or eight highly homologous variants that appeared characteristic of ankylosing spondylitis blood.

TCRdb passed the 5' RACE reads through MiXCR, listing each CDR3 protein once. Among hundreds of thousands of distinct CDR3 sequences listed, roughly 17% were seen once. These receptors' targets are unknown. Sample: blood, either unsorted or a sorted T cell fraction (not recorded which). The source is a male donor with ankylosing spondylitis.

This clonotype was picked up a small number of times. The chain recombines TRBV20-1 with TRBJ1-5; tentatively, D is TRBD1 (5 bases). The V end was cut by 1 base, the J end by 6 bases, with 13 bases between. Germline CDR1 reads DFQATT; CDR2 reads SNEGSKA (reference sequence). The CDR3 is 14 residues long. The DNA for the CDR3 is TGCAGTGCTAGAGGTTCGACAGAGGGTCAGCCCCAGCATTTT. This codes for CSARGSTEGQPQHF.

In its sample, this clonotype was seen many times. J is TRBJ1-4 and V is TRBV7-9; 11 bases fit TRBD1. This CDR3 is 15 amino acids long. Trimming cost V 5 bases and J 5 bases; bases outside gene matches: 4. Per germline, CDR1 SEHNR and CDR2 FQNEAQ (reference sequence). The CDR3 nucleotides are TGTGCCAGCAGCCCCCGGGACAGGGGGAATGAAAAACTGTTTTTT. This gives the protein CASSPRDRGNEKLFF.

Only a few counts were recorded for this clonotype. The chain employs TRBV4-2 and TRBJ2-1; 11 nucleotides match TRBD2. Per germline, CDR1 LGHNA and CDR2 YNFKEQ. Unmatched junction bases numbered 7, after V lost 3 bases and J lost 6 bases. The CDR3 has 16 residues. The CDR3 coding sequence is TGTGCCAGCAGCCAGACTAGCGGGACTTTCGGCAATGAGCAGTTCTTC. Protein sequence: CASSQTSGTFGNEQFF.

The chain carries TRBV20-1 and TRBJ2-3, with D perhaps being TRBD1 or TRBD2 (5 bases each). Germline V gene lookup returns CDR1 DFQATT and CDR2 SNEGSKA (reference sequence). The CDR3 is made up of 15 amino acids. V lost 0 bases, J lost 3 bases, and 13 bases lay in between. The CDR3 sequence is CSARDPGTRTDTQYF. In DNA, the CDR3 is TGCAGTGCTAGAGATCCCGGGACCAGGACAGATACGCAGTATTTT.

This clonotype was detected ten times or more. V usage is TRBV20-1 and J usage is TRBJ1-5; maybe TRBD1 (5 bases). The CDR3 is made up of 14 amino acids. V lost 0 bases and J 2 bases, leaving 8 bases between the germline ends. Germline V CDR1 and CDR2: DFQATT, SNEGSKA (reference sequence). For the CDR3, the DNA is TGCAGTGCTAGAGATCGGGGCGGCAATCAGCCCCAGCATTTT. This gives the protein CSARDRGGNQPQHF.

This sequence joins TRBV9 and TRBJ2-3; 7 nucleotides agree with TRBD2. The CDR3 consists of 15 residues. Germline values: CDR1 SGDLS, CDR2 YYNGEE. V dropped 2 bases and J dropped 3; count of bases not matched to a gene: 6. CDR3 coding DNA: TGTGCCAGCAGCGTCTCGGTTAGCGGGACAGATACGCAGTATTTT. Amino acids: CASSVSVSGTDTQYF.

This clonotype occurred many times. In nucleotides, the CDR3 is TGCAGTGCCCACAGGGAGTCAAGGGCTTTCTTT. Encoded protein: CSAHRESRAFF. The chain has TRBV20-1 and TRBJ1-1; tentatively, D is TRBD1 (6 bases). Germline CDR1 reads DFQATT; CDR2 reads SNEGSKA (reference sequence). V lost 6 bases to trimming and J lost 11 bases, with 16 bases between them. The CDR3 totals 11 residues.

This sequence joins TRBV5-1 and TRBJ2-5; D remains ambiguous. Germline loops: CDR1 SGHRS, CDR2 YFSETQ. This CDR3 contains 13 residues. Trimming left V 5 bases short and J 3 bases short, with 11 bases between. CDR3 sequence reads: CASSPRAEETQYF. The DNA for the CDR3 is TGCGCCAGCAGTCCCCGGGCCGAAGAGACCCAGTACTTC. Using reference TRBV5-1 and TRBJ2-5 for the parts outside the CDR3, the full variable domain is KAGVTQTPRYLIKTRGQQVTLSCSPISGHRSVSWYQQTPGQGLQFLFEYFSETQRNKGNFPGRFSGRQFSNSRSEMNVSTLELGDSALYLCASSPRAEETQYFGPGTRLLVL.

The V gene is TRBV7-9, the J gene TRBJ1-4; a weak D match, TRBD1 (5 bases). Germline CDR1 and CDR2: SEHNR and FQNEAQ (reference sequence). V was trimmed by 4 bases and J by 7 bases, leaving 19 bases between them. CDR3 length: 16 amino acids. Here the CDR3 reads CASSSSRRAEGEKLFF. The CDR3 DNA reads TGTGCCAGCAGCTCATCCCGCAGGGCCGAAGGTGAAAAACTGTTTTTT.

The table lists this clonotype with a count of one. The rearrangement uses TRBV20-1 and TRBJ2-2, with D tentatively TRBD1 (7 bases). The CDR3 runs 14 residues. Between the trimmed V and J ends, which lost 6 bases and 1 base, there was a span of 12 bases. Germline assignment: CDR1 DFQATT and CDR2 SNEGSKA (reference sequence). CDR3 DNA sequence: TGCAGTGCGCGGGACAGACAGAACACCGGGGAGCTGTTTTTT. This gives the protein CSARDRQNTGELFF.

This clonotype was observed at least ten times. The chain is built from TRBV2 and TRBJ2-1; 8 bases align to TRBD1. V shed 7 bases and J 3 bases; nucleotides not matched to a gene: 5. From germline, CDR1 is SNHLY and CDR2 FYNNEI. CDR3 length: 14 amino acids. CDR3 sequence reads: CASNDRGGYNEQFF. The CDR3, as DNA: TGTGCCAGCAACGACAGGGGAGGCTACAATGAGCAGTTCTTC.